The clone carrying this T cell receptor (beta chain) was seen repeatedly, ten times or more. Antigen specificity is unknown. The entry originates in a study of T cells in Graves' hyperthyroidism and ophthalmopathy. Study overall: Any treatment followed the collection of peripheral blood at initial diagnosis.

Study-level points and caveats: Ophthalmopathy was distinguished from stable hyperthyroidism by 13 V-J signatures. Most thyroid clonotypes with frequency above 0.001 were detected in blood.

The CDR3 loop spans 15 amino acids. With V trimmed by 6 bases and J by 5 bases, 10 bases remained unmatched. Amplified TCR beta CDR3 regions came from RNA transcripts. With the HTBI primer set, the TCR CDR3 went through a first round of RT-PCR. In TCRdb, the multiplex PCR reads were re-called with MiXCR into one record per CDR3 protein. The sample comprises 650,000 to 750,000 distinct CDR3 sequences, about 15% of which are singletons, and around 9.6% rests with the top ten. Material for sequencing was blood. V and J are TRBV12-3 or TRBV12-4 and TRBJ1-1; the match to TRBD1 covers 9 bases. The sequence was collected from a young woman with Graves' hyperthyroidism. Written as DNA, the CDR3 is TGTGCCAGCAGATCCGGGACAGGGTGGGGAACTGAAGCTTTCTTT. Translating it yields CASRSGTGWGTEAFF.